This TCR beta chain was documented in a study of T cell repertoires in cytomegalovirus infection. V trimming: 1 base; J trimming: 4 bases; junction bases outside the gene matches: 8. This CDR3 has 16 residues. CDR1 and CDR2 from the germline V gene are LGHDT and YNNKEL (reference sequence). TCRdb passed the reads through MiXCR, listing each CDR3 protein once. The data hold hundreds of thousands of distinct CDR3 sequences, with 30% to 35% observed a single time. Details on this clonotype: Its matching antigen is unknown.

The TCR was taken from a human donor in good health (CMV status not recorded). Some clones in this sample may be carry-over from other donors' samples. The specimen comprised cultured CD8+ T cells from PBMCs, sampled from culture after CMV antigen stimulation. The V gene is TRBV3-1, the J gene TRBJ1-1; 8 nucleotides agree with TRBD1. CDR3 sequence (DNA): TGTGCCAGCAGCCAAGGGGGGGCAGGGGGCGGCACTGAAGCTTTCTTT. This encodes CASSQGGAGGGTEAFF.